These T cell receptor beta chains were read from a single sample in a study of OX40 agonist ivuxolimab in advanced cancers. Here immunoSEQ multiplex PCR was the method, and the copy in TCRdb shows in-frame clones only, minus some. In the table there are roughly 89,000 clones, about 86% of which are singletons. Sample: CD4+ or CD8+ T cells sorted from blood, taken in a trial of the OX40 agonist ivuxolimab. The receptors were sampled from an adult with an advanced solid tumor such as melanoma, head and neck, liver or kidney cancer. Each CDR3 is given with its conserved first and last residue. Fields, in order: clone size, V gene, J gene, D gene, CDR3 protein, CDR3 DNA. D genes are given only for firm matches. Size is omitted from some rows. Given values are once, few, many or a class for expanded clones.

clone_size: .; v_call: TRBV19; j_call: TRBJ2-5; d_call: .; cdr3_aa: CASGYETQYF; cdr3_nt: TGTGCCAGTGGTTATGAGACCCAGTACTTC
clone_size: .; v_call: TRBV5-4; j_call: TRBJ2-7; d_call: TRBD2; cdr3_aa: CASSLGSGSLSSYEQYF; cdr3_nt: TGTGCCAGCAGCCTGGGTAGCGGGAGCCTAAGCTCCTACGAGCAGTACTTC
clone_size: .; v_call: TRBV19; j_call: TRBJ1-1; d_call: .; cdr3_aa: CASSIDRIMNTEAFF; cdr3_nt: TGTGCCAGTAGTATCGACAGGATCATGAACACTGAAGCTTTCTTT
clone_size: .; v_call: TRBV7-3; j_call: TRBJ1-1; d_call: .; cdr3_aa: CASSPQGAQKAFF; cdr3_nt: TGTGCCAGCAGCCCACAAGGGGCTCAGAAAGCTTTCTTT
clone_size: .; v_call: TRBV11-3; j_call: TRBJ2-2; d_call: .; cdr3_aa: CASSPNTYTGELFF; cdr3_nt: TGTGCCAGCAGCCCCAACACTTACACCGGGGAGCTGTTTTTT
clone_size: .; v_call: TRBV11-2; j_call: TRBJ2-1; d_call: TRBD1; cdr3_aa: CASRTGGGPGNEQFF; cdr3_nt: TGTGCCAGCAGGACAGGGGGCGGGCCCGGCAATGAGCAGTTCTTC
clone_size: .; v_call: TRBV2; j_call: TRBJ2-5; d_call: TRBD2; cdr3_aa: CASGRSFGGETQYF; cdr3_nt: TGTGCCAGCGGCCGTTCCTTCGGGGGGGAGACCCAGTACTTC
clone_size: .; v_call: TRBV6-1; j_call: TRBJ1-5; d_call: .; cdr3_aa: CASSPSGLNQPQHF; cdr3_nt: TGTGCCAGCAGTCCTTCAGGGTTAAATCAGCCCCAGCATTTT
clone_size: .; v_call: TRBV5-1; j_call: TRBJ2-7; d_call: TRBD2; cdr3_aa: CASKEAGGPSNEQYF; cdr3_nt: TGCGCCAGCAAAGAGGCGGGAGGGCCTAGTAACGAGCAGTACTTC
clone_size: .; v_call: TRBV19; j_call: TRBJ2-1; d_call: TRBD2; cdr3_aa: CASSISGLAGGRGNEQFF; cdr3_nt: TGTGCCAGTAGTATTTCGGGACTAGCGGGAGGACGGGGCAATGAGCAGTTCTTC
clone_size: .; v_call: TRBV30; j_call: TRBJ1-4; d_call: TRBD1; cdr3_aa: CAWKRGQVEKLFF; cdr3_nt: TGTGCCTGGAAGAGGGGGCAGGTTGAAAAACTGTTTTTT
clone_size: .; v_call: TRBV7-9; j_call: TRBJ1-1; d_call: TRBD1; cdr3_aa: CASSHGQGMNTEAFF; cdr3_nt: TGTGCCAGCAGCCACGGACAGGGGATGAACACTGAAGCTTTCTTT
clone_size: .; v_call: TRBV2; j_call: TRBJ1-5; d_call: .; cdr3_aa: CASRDLNNQPQHF; cdr3_nt: TGTGCCAGCAGGGACCTAAACAATCAGCCCCAGCATTTT
clone_size: .; v_call: TRBV21-1; j_call: TRBJ2-1; d_call: .; cdr3_aa: CASSKGEEVRNEQFF; cdr3_nt: TGTGCCAGCAGCAAAGGGGAGGAAGTAAGGAATGAGCAGTTCTTC
clone_size: .; v_call: TRBV27; j_call: TRBJ1-4; d_call: .; cdr3_aa: CASSPRGTNEKLFF; cdr3_nt: TGTGCCAGCAGCCCACGGGGAACTAATGAAAAACTGTTTTTT
clone_size: .; v_call: TRBV2; j_call: TRBJ1-1; d_call: TRBD1; cdr3_aa: CASRTGGTEAFF; cdr3_nt: TGTGCCAGCAGGACAGGGGGCACTGAAGCTTTCTTT
clone_size: .; v_call: TRBV7-6; j_call: TRBJ2-1; d_call: .; cdr3_aa: CASSKDTYNEQFF; cdr3_nt: TGTGCCAGCAGCAAAGACACCTACAATGAGCAGTTCTTC
clone_size: .; v_call: TRBV30; j_call: TRBJ2-1; d_call: .; cdr3_aa: CAWARVGLPSYNEQFF; cdr3_nt: TGTGCCTGGGCTCGCGTCGGACTACCTTCTTACAATGAGCAGTTCTTC
clone_size: .; v_call: TRBV6-6; j_call: TRBJ1-1; d_call: .; cdr3_aa: CASSLMGIVAEAFF; cdr3_nt: TGTGCCAGCAGTTTAATGGGAATCGTCGCTGAAGCTTTCTTT
clone_size: .; v_call: TRBV6-5; j_call: TRBJ1-2; d_call: TRBD1; cdr3_aa: CASSYIGGLGYTF; cdr3_nt: TGTGCCAGCAGTTACATAGGGGGCCTTGGCTACACCTTC
clone_size: once; v_call: TRBV2; j_call: TRBJ1-5; d_call: .; cdr3_aa: CASSSAGTINQPQHF; cdr3_nt: TGTGCCAGCAGTAGCGCCGGGACAATAAATCAGCCCCAGCATTTT
clone_size: few; v_call: TRBV7-8; j_call: TRBJ1-4; d_call: .; cdr3_aa: CASSLDGRARNGKLFF; cdr3_nt: TGTGCCAGCAGCTTAGATGGCCGGGCTCGGAATGGAAAACTGTTTTTT
clone_size: .; v_call: TRBV6-6; j_call: TRBJ1-2; d_call: .; cdr3_aa: CASSYRPVLQYGYTF; cdr3_nt: TGTGCCAGCAGTTACCGGCCTGTTCTCCAGTATGGCTACACCTTC
clone_size: .; v_call: TRBV5-4; j_call: TRBJ1-3; d_call: TRBD1; cdr3_aa: CASSLPGGSGNTIYF; cdr3_nt: TGTGCCAGCAGCTTACCAGGGGGCTCTGGAAACACCATATATTTT
clone_size: .; v_call: TRBV18; j_call: TRBJ2-5; d_call: .; cdr3_aa: CASSPDFLWETQYF; cdr3_nt: TGTGCCAGCTCACCGGACTTCCTTTGGGAGACCCAGTACTTC
clone_size: .; v_call: TRBV27; j_call: TRBJ1-4; d_call: .; cdr3_aa: CASSPSYANEKLFF; cdr3_nt: TGTGCCAGCAGCCCAAGCTATGCCAATGAAAAACTGTTTTTT
clone_size: .; v_call: TRBV7-2; j_call: TRBJ1-5; d_call: .; cdr3_aa: CASSQNPLGGNQPQHF; cdr3_nt: TGTGCCAGCAGCCAAAACCCCCTGGGGGGCAATCAGCCCCAGCATTTT
clone_size: .; v_call: TRBV19; j_call: TRBJ1-6; d_call: .; cdr3_aa: CASSPRGRINSPLHF; cdr3_nt: TGTGCCAGTAGTCCAAGGGGACGGATTAATTCACCCCTCCACTTT
clone_size: .; v_call: TRBV29-1; j_call: TRBJ1-1; d_call: .; cdr3_aa: CSVEGQLNTEAFF; cdr3_nt: TGCAGCGTTGAAGGACAGCTGAACACTGAAGCTTTCTTT
clone_size: .; v_call: TRBV7-9; j_call: TRBJ2-2; d_call: .; cdr3_aa: CASSLNKSPGELFF; cdr3_nt: TGTGCCAGCAGCTTAAACAAAAGCCCCGGGGAGCTGTTTTTT
clone_size: few; v_call: TRBV18; j_call: TRBJ1-1; d_call: .; cdr3_aa: CASSTGSPNTEAFF; cdr3_nt: TGTGCCAGCTCAACAGGGTCGCCGAACACTGAAGCTTTCTTT
clone_size: .; v_call: TRBV7-9; j_call: TRBJ2-2; d_call: .; cdr3_aa: CASSIYQGAGELFF; cdr3_nt: TGTGCCAGCAGCATTTACCAGGGAGCTGGGGAGCTGTTTTTT
clone_size: .; v_call: TRBV7-9; j_call: TRBJ2-7; d_call: .; cdr3_aa: CAGGGGYEQYF; cdr3_nt: TGTGCTGGGGGAGGGGGGTACGAGCAGTACTTC
clone_size: .; v_call: TRBV5-1; j_call: TRBJ1-1; d_call: TRBD1; cdr3_aa: CASSLEGTGGSFF; cdr3_nt: TGCGCCAGCAGCTTAGAAGGCACAGGGGGCTCTTTCTTT
clone_size: .; v_call: TRBV9; j_call: TRBJ1-1; d_call: .; cdr3_aa: CASSVGKGEAFF; cdr3_nt: TGTGCCAGCAGCGTAGGTAAGGGTGAAGCTTTCTTT
clone_size: .; v_call: TRBV7-2; j_call: TRBJ1-1; d_call: .; cdr3_aa: CASSSPGPNTEAFF; cdr3_nt: TGTGCCAGCAGCTCCCCGGGGCCGAACACTGAAGCTTTCTTT
clone_size: .; v_call: TRBV7-2; j_call: TRBJ2-3; d_call: TRBD2; cdr3_aa: CASSSGGTDTQYF; cdr3_nt: TGTGCCAGCAGCTCGGGAGGAACAGATACGCAGTATTTT
clone_size: .; v_call: TRBV4-1; j_call: TRBJ1-2; d_call: .; cdr3_aa: CASSQDLWEGIYGYTF; cdr3_nt: TGCGCCAGCAGCCAAGATCTTTGGGAGGGAATCTATGGCTACACCTTC
clone_size: once; v_call: TRBV7-2; j_call: TRBJ1-1; d_call: TRBD1; cdr3_aa: CASSFRQGKTEAFF; cdr3_nt: TGTGCCAGCAGCTTCCGACAGGGGAAAACTGAAGCTTTCTTT
clone_size: .; v_call: TRBV9; j_call: TRBJ2-5; d_call: TRBD2; cdr3_aa: CASSVGPGGSGTVAFQETQYF; cdr3_nt: TGTGCCAGCAGCGTGGGTCCTGGGGGTAGCGGGACGGTGGCCTTCCAAGAGACCCAGTACTTC
clone_size: .; v_call: TRBV6-5; j_call: TRBJ1-5; d_call: TRBD1; cdr3_aa: CASRPDTTGYQPQHF; cdr3_nt: TGTGCCAGCAGACCCGACACGACAGGGTATCAGCCCCAGCATTTT
clone_size: .; v_call: TRBV5-1; j_call: TRBJ1-4; d_call: .; cdr3_aa: CASSLESREGEKLFF; cdr3_nt: TGCGCCAGCAGCTTGGAGTCCAGGGAAGGAGAAAAACTGTTTTTT
clone_size: once; v_call: TRBV4-2; j_call: TRBJ1-4; d_call: .; cdr3_aa: CASSQSLATNEKLFF; cdr3_nt: TGTGCCAGCAGCCAGAGCCTCGCAACTAATGAAAAACTGTTTTTT
clone_size: .; v_call: TRBV11-3; j_call: TRBJ2-1; d_call: TRBD2; cdr3_aa: CASSQFSGATLYNEQFF; cdr3_nt: TGTGCCAGCAGCCAATTCAGCGGGGCGACCTTATACAATGAGCAGTTCTTC
clone_size: once; v_call: TRBV19; j_call: TRBJ2-4; d_call: .; cdr3_aa: CATSSGWDIQYF; cdr3_nt: TGTGCCACCTCCAGCGGGTGGGACATTCAGTACTTC
clone_size: once; v_call: TRBV6-1; j_call: TRBJ1-5; d_call: .; cdr3_aa: CASSDPAVGQGLVLEPQHF; cdr3_nt: TGTGCCAGCAGTGACCCTGCGGTAGGCCAGGGATTGGTATTGGAGCCCCAGCATTTT
clone_size: .; v_call: TRBV27; j_call: TRBJ1-2; d_call: TRBD1; cdr3_aa: CASSSAGTGGAYTF; cdr3_nt: TGTGCCAGCAGTTCGGCCGGGACAGGGGGCGCATACACCTTC
clone_size: .; v_call: TRBV6-6; j_call: TRBJ2-7; d_call: .; cdr3_aa: CASSNLVRGLSYEQYF; cdr3_nt: TGTGCCAGCAGTAACCTAGTAAGGGGCCTTTCTTACGAGCAGTACTTC
clone_size: .; v_call: TRBV7-9; j_call: TRBJ2-1; d_call: TRBD2; cdr3_aa: CASSLAGTSGGPYNEQFF; cdr3_nt: TGTGCCAGCAGCTTAGCAGGGACTAGCGGGGGGCCTTACAATGAGCAGTTCTTC
clone_size: few; v_call: TRBV6-4; j_call: TRBJ2-3; d_call: TRBD1; cdr3_aa: CASSAGTGSTDTQYF; cdr3_nt: TGTGCCAGCAGCGCCGGGACAGGGAGTACAGATACGCAGTATTTT
clone_size: .; v_call: TRBV2; j_call: TRBJ2-1; d_call: TRBD2; cdr3_aa: CASGRGLAGMYEQFF; cdr3_nt: TGTGCCAGTGGAAGGGGACTAGCGGGGATGTATGAGCAGTTCTTC